The sample holds one count of the clone carrying this TCR beta chain. The antigen is unknown. This same CDR3 is encoded by further DNA sequences in the sample. This sample was taken from a study of shared clonotypes between healthy human individuals. Study-level background: Ranging from 18 to 49 in age, donors were two women and three men. Study outcomes and limitations: Generally, naive subsets came out with larger estimated richness than memory subsets. Rarefaction gave evidence that sorted-subset sequencing remained incomplete despite large depth.

Every subset had its genomic DNA shared out evenly among several immunoSEQ plates. This table comes from immunoSEQ multiplex PCR, and its TCRdb copy is limited to in-frame clones, with some not included. In the table there are about 1 million clones, approximately 72% of which are singletons. CDR1 is MDHEN, CDR2 SYDVKM, per germline. The CDR3 has 11 amino acids. Trimming pared 5 bases from V and 5 bases from J, leaving 3 bases between. This chain joins TRBV28 and TRBJ2-2, with D uncertain. The material sequenced was memory CD4+ T cells sorted from blood. The sample's subset: CD45RA-negative fraction. The receptor was isolated from a young man in good health. The CDR3 is CASSLTGELFF. In DNA, the CDR3 is TGTGCCAGCAGTCTAACCGGGGAGCTGTTTTTT.